This is a list of T cell receptor beta chains from one sample in a study of CD8+ T cells in alopecia areata. Using immunoSEQ multiplex PCR, the repertoire was profiled, and TCRdb retains in-frame clones only, with some absent. The repertoire holds about 180,000 clones, with around 58% as singletons. Sequencing used CD4+ T cells sorted from blood, obtained between weeks 55 and 65, from a patient treated with tofacitinib. Receptors were obtained from a human donor with alopecia areata. CDR3s include the opening cysteine and the closing phenylalanine or tryptophan.

J | V | CDR3
TRBJ2-7 | TRBV30 | CAWKGGQPSYEQYF
TRBJ1-1 | TRBV6-1 | CASSVRADTEAFF
TRBJ2-1 | TRBV11-3 | CASSLGARRDNEQFF
TRBJ1-3 | TRBV9 | CASSVGTSGNTIYF
TRBJ1-1 | TRBV29-1 | CSVRGLRDTEAFF
TRBJ2-3 | TRBV2 | CASKVLTDTQYF
TRBJ2-7 | TRBV5-6 | CASSSGTGISYEQYF
TRBJ2-3 | TRBV5-1 | CASSAGTSGGFRDTQYF
TRBJ1-3 | TRBV6-5 | CASNPLKDGNTIYF
TRBJ2-5 | TRBV18 | CASSPRLGQETQYF
TRBJ2-5 | TRBV5-6 | CASSPRRGQAQETQYF
TRBJ2-7 | TRBV5-1 | CASSFQGAYEQYF
TRBJ1-2 | TRBV30 | CAWSAGSYGYTF
TRBJ2-5 | TRBV2 | CASKEHVEETQYF
TRBJ2-3 | TRBV29-1 | CSGGGRVTDTQYF
TRBJ1-1 | TRBV6-6 | CASSDWEMNTEAFF
TRBJ1-1 | TRBV9 | CASSVVEGAEAFF
TRBJ2-5 | TRBV27 | CASSLSRVETQYF
TRBJ1-1 | TRBV30 | CAWSPVTEAFF
TRBJ2-2 | TRBV5-1 | CASSSGPEAGELFF
TRBJ1-5 | TRBV15 | CATSRDRGVRQPQHF
TRBJ2-3 | TRBV7-9 | CASSPVSTDTQYF
TRBJ2-5 | TRBV7-9 | CASSDYQGRETQYF